This T cell receptor beta chain was identified in a study of control samples from healthy donors and cancer patients. The CDR3 spans 18 residues. CDR1 is SGHVS, CDR2 FQNEAQ, per germline. Trimming took off 1 base at V and 1 base at J, with 17 bases between the two ends. The data were produced by immunoSEQ multiplex PCR, yet TCRdb's version contains in-frame clones alone and is incomplete. The table records 89,000 or so clones, 70% to 90% of them present only once. This receptor was identified in a man aged 50 or older in good health. The J gene is TRBJ2-1, the V gene TRBV7-8, with D possibly being TRBD2 (5 bases). Specimen: blood. CDR3 coding DNA: TGTGCCAGCAGCTTAGGGGCTAGCACCTTCTTTTCCTACAATGAGCAGTTCTTC. It yields the protein CASSLGASTFFSYNEQFF.